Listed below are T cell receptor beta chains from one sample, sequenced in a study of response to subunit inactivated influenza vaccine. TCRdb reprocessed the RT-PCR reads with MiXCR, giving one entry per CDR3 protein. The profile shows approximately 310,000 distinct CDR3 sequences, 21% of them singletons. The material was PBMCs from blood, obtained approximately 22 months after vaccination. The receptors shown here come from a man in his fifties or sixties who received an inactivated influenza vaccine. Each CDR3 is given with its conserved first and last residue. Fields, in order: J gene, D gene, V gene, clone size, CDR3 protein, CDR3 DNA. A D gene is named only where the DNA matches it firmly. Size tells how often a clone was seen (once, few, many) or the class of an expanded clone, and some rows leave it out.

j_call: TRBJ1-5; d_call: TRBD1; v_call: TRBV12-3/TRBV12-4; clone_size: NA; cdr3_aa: CASTPDLRGPNQPQHF; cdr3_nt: TGTGCCAGCACCCCCGATCTGAGGGGGCCCAATCAGCCCCAGCATTTT
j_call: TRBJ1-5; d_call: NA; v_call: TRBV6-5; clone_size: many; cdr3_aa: CASSTLRGSNQPQHF; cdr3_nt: TGTGCCAGCAGTACTCTGAGGGGTAGCAATCAGCCCCAGCATTTT
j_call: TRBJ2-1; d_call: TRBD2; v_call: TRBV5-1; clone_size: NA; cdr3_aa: CASSAGTSGYEQFF; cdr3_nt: TGCGCCAGCAGCGCCGGGACTAGCGGGTATGAGCAGTTCTTC
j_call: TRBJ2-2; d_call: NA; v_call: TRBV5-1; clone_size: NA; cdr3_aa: CASSSGQSDYTGELFF; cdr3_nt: TGCGCCAGCAGCTCAGGACAGTCCGATTACACCGGGGAGCTGTTTTTT
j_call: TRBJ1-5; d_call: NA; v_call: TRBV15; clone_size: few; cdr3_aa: CATSRVGRHQPQHF; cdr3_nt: TGTGCCACCAGCAGAGTGGGGCGACATCAGCCCCAGCATTTT
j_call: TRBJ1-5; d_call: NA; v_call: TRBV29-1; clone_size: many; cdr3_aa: CSARRGEDQPQHF; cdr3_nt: TGCAGCGCTAGGCGGGGTGAGGATCAGCCCCAGCATTTT
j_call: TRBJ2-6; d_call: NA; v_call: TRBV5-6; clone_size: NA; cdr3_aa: CASSQDYGANVLTF; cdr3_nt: TGTGCCAGCAGCCAGGACTATGGGGCCAACGTCCTGACTTTC
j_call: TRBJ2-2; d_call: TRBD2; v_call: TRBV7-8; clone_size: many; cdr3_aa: CASALAGDTGELFF; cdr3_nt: TGTGCCAGTGCACTAGCGGGAGACACCGGGGAGCTGTTTTTT
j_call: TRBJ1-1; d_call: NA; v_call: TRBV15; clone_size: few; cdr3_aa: CATSFGRWTEAFF; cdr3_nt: TGTGCCACCAGCTTTGGACGGTGGACTGAAGCTTTCTTT
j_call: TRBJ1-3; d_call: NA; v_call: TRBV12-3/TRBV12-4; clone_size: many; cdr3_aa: CASSLGGNTIYF; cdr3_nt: TGTGCCAGCAGTTTAGGGGGAAACACCATATATTTT
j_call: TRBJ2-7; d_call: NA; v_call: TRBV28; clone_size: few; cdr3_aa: CASSLSEVVEQYF; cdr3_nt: TGTGCCAGCAGTTTATCCGAGGTCGTCGAGCAGTACTTC
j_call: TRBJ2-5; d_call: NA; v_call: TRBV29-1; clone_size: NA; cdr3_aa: CSVRPAQETQYF; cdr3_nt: TGCAGCGTCCGTCCGGCCCAAGAGACCCAGTACTTC
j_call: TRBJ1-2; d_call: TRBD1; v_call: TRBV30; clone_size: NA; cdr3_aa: CAWFRVEQGDYGYTF; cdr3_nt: TGTGCCTGGTTCCGCGTTGAGCAGGGGGATTATGGCTACACCTTC
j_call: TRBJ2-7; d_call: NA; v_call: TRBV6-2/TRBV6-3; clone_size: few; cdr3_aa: CASSYSISYEQYF; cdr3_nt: TGTGCCAGCAGTTACTCGATATCCTACGAGCAGTACTTC
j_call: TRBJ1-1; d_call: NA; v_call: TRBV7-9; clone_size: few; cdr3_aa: CASSSSLGFSSNTEAFF; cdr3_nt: TGTGCCAGCAGCTCTTCCTTGGGATTTTCATCGAACACTGAAGCTTTCTTT
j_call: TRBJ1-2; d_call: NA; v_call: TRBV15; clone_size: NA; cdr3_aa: CATRDGDGYTF; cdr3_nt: TGTGCCACCCGGGACGGAGATGGCTACACCTTC
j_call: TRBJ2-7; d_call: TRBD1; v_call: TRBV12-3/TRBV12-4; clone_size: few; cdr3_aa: CASRPGQGSYEQYF; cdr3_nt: TGTGCCAGCAGACCCGGACAGGGTTCCTACGAGCAGTACTTC
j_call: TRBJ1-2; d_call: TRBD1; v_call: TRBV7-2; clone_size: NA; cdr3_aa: CASSLRQGAAPDYGYTF; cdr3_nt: TGTGCCAGCAGCTTAAGGCAGGGGGCTGCTCCGGACTATGGCTACACCTTC
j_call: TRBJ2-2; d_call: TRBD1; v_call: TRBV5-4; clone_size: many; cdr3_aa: CASRGQGSNTGELFF; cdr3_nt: TGTGCCAGCAGGGGACAGGGATCGAACACCGGGGAGCTGTTTTTT
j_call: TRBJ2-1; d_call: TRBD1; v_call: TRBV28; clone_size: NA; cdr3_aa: CASSYSPGQGHNEQFF; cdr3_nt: TGTGCCAGCAGTTACTCGCCGGGACAGGGTCACAATGAGCAGTTCTTC
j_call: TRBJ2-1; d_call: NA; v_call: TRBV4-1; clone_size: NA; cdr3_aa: CASSQDGRKSSYNEQFF; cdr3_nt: TGCGCCAGCAGCCAAGATGGGCGGAAGAGCTCCTACAATGAGCAGTTCTTC
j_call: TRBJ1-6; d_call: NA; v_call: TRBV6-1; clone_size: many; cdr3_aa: CASRGPTGQNSPLHF; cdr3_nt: TGTGCCAGCAGGGGACCGACCGGGCAGAATTCACCCCTCCACTTT
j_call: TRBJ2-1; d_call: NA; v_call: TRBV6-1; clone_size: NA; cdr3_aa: CASSLRGKRNNEQFF; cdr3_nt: TGTGCCAGCAGCCTACGGGGGAAGCGGAACAATGAGCAGTTCTTC
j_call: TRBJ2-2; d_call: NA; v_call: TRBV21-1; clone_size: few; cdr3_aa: CASSKAMVAGGPGTGELFF; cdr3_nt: TGTGCCAGCAGCAAAGCGATGGTAGCGGGGGGGCCGGGCACCGGGGAGCTGTTTTTT
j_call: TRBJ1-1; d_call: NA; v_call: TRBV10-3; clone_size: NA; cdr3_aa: CAIRGPWGTEAFF; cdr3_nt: TGTGCCATCAGGGGACCCTGGGGGACTGAAGCTTTCTTT
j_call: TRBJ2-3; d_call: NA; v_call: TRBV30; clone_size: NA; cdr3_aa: CAWRPAGSTDTQYF; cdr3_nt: TGTGCCTGGAGGCCTGCGGGAAGCACAGATACGCAGTATTTT
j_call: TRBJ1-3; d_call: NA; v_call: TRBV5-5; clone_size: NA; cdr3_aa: CASSYDISGNTIYF; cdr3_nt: TGTGCCAGCAGTTATGACATCTCTGGAAACACCATATATTTT
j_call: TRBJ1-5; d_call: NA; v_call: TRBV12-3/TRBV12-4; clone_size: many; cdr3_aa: CASSLQGQSNQPQHF; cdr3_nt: TGTGCCAGCAGCCTACAGGGTCAGAGCAATCAGCCCCAGCATTTT
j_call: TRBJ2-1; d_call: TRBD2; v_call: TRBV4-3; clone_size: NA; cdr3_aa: CASSQDPSGYNEQFF; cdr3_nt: TGCGCCAGCAGCCAAGACCCTAGCGGCTACAATGAGCAGTTCTTC
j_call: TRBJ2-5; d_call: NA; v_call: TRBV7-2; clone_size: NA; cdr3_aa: CASSSNPNGGAQYF; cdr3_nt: TGTGCCAGCAGCTCAAACCCGAATGGTGGAGCCCAGTACTTC
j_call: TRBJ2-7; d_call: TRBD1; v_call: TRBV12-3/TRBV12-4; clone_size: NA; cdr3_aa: CASTPDRGRNEQYF; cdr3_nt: TGTGCCAGCACCCCGGACAGGGGGCGAAACGAGCAGTACTTC
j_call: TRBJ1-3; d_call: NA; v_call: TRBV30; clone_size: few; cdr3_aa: CAWSRDGHSGNTIYF; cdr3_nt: TGTGCCTGGAGCCGGGACGGCCACTCTGGAAACACCATATATTTT
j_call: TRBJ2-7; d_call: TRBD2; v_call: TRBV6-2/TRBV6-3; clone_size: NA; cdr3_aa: CASSFGTSGPAYEQYF; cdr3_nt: TGTGCCAGCAGTTTCGGGACTAGCGGGCCCGCCTACGAGCAGTACTTC
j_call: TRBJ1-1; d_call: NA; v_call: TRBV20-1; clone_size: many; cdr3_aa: CSARVAGVPMNTEAFF; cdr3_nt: TGCAGTGCTAGAGTTGCCGGGGTGCCGATGAACACTGAAGCTTTCTTT
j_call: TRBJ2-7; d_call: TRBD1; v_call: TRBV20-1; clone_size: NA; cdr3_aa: CSALGTGPIGEQYF; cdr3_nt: TGCAGTGCCTTAGGGACAGGCCCCATTGGGGAGCAGTACTTC
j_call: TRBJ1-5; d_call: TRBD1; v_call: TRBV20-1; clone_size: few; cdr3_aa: CSATGLLGQVRNQPQHF; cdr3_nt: TGCAGTGCTACCGGATTACTCGGACAGGTCCGCAATCAGCCCCAGCATTTT
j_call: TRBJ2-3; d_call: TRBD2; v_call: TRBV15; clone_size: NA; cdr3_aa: CATSRNSGGDTQYF; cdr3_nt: TGTGCCACCAGCAGAAATAGCGGGGGAGATACGCAGTATTTT
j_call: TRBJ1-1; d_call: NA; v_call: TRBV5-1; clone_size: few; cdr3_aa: CASSFAGVSEAFF; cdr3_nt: TGCGCCAGCAGCTTCGCAGGAGTCTCTGAAGCTTTCTTT
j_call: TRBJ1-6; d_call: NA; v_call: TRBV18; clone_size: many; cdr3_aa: CASSPRSSYNSPLHF; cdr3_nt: TGTGCCAGCTCACCACGGAGCTCCTATAATTCACCCCTCCACTTT
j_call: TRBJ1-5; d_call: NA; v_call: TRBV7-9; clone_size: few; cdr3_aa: CASSFSDSNQPQHF; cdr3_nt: TGTGCCAGCAGCTTTTCTGATAGCAATCAGCCCCAGCATTTT
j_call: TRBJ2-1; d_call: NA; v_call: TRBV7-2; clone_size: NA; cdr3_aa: CASSLDLNEQFF; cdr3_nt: TGTGCCAGCAGCTTAGATCTTAATGAGCAGTTCTTC
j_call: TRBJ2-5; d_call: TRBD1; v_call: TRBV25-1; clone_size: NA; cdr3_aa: CASSSRDSRYF; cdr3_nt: TGTGCCAGCAGTAGCCGGGACAGTCGGTACTTC
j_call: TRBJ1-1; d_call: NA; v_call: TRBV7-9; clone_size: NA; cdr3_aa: CASSVGGANTEAFF; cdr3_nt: TGTGCCAGCAGCGTAGGAGGCGCGAACACTGAAGCTTTCTTT
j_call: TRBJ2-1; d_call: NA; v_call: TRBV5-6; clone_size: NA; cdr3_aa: CASSFGTPQNERFF; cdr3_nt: TGTGCCAGCAGCTTCGGGACTCCTCAAAATGAGCGGTTCTTC
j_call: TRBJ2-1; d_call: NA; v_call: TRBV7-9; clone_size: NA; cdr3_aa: CASSPNNNEQFF; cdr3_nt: TGTGCCAGCAGCCCAAATAACAATGAGCAGTTCTTC
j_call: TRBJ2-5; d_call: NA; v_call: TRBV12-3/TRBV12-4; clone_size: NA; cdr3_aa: CASSLGASRGTQYF; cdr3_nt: TGTGCCAGCAGTTTGGGAGCCTCCCGTGGGACCCAGTACTTC
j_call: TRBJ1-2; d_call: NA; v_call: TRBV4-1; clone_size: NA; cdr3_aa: CASSQDPAGYGGGYGYTF; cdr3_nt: TGCGCCAGCAGCCAAGATCCCGCAGGGTACGGGGGTGGCTATGGCTACACCTTC
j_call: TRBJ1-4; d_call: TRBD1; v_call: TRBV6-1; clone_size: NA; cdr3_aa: CASSDRDRGIGKLFF; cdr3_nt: TGTGCCAGCAGTGACCGGGACAGGGGGATCGGAAAACTGTTTTTT
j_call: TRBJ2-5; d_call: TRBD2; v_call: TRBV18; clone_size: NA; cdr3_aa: CASSPLAGAYQETQYF; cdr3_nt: TGTGCCAGCTCGCCTCTAGCGGGGGCGTACCAAGAGACCCAGTACTTC
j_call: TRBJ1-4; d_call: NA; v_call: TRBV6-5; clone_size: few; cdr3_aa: CASSYGPGNEKLFF; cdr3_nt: TGTGCCAGCAGTTACGGGCCGGGGAATGAAAAACTGTTTTTT
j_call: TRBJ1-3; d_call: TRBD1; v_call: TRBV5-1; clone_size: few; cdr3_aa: CASSFGQGPNSGNTIYF; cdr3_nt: TGCGCCAGCAGCTTTGGACAGGGGCCCAACTCTGGAAACACCATATATTTT
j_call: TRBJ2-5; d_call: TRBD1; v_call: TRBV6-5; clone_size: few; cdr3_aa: CASSYSNQPGQQETQYF; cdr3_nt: TGTGCCAGCAGTTACTCGAATCAACCGGGACAGCAAGAGACCCAGTACTTC
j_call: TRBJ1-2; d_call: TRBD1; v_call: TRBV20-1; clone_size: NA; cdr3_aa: CSASGTGSSNYGYTF; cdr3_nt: TGCAGTGCTAGTGGGACAGGGAGCTCTAACTATGGCTACACCTTC
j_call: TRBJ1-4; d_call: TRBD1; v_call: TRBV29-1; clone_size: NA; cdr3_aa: CSVRKTGGEKLFF; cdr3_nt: TGCAGCGTTAGAAAGACAGGGGGCGAGAAACTGTTTTTT
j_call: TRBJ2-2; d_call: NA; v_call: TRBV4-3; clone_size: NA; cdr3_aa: CASSQDAGHRANTGELFF; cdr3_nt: TGCGCCAGCAGCCAAGATGCCGGTCACCGGGCAAACACCGGGGAGCTGTTTTTT